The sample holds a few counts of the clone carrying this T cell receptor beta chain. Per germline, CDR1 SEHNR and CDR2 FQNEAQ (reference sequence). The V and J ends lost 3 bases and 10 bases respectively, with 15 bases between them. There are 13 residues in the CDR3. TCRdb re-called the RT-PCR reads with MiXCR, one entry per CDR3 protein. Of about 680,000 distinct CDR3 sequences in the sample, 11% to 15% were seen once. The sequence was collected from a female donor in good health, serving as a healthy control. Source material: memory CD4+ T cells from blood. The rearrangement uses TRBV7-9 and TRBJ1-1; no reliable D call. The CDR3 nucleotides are TGTGCCAGCAGCTTGCAAACCGACGTGCGAGCTTTCTTT. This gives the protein CASSLQTDVRAFF.